Below, 6 T cell receptor beta chains from the same sample are listed, as sequenced in a study of blood T cell repertoires in COVID-19. Assay used: immunoSEQ multiplex PCR; TCRdb lists only in-frame clones, some missing. The data show almost 70,000 clones, just under 80% seen once. Sequencing input: peripheral blood. All receptors come from a human donor in a cohort sampled during active COVID-19.

This sequence joins TRBV10-3 and TRBJ1-2; TRBD1 is a possible D gene (6 bases). Germline values: CDR1 ENHRY, CDR2 SYGVKD. This CDR3 region has 14 residues. The V and J ends lost 5 bases and 3 bases respectively, with 13 bases between them. The CDR3 DNA reads TGTGCCATCAGTAGACAGGTCGCGGACTATGGCTACACCTTC. It translates to CAISRQVADYGYTF.

This clone turned up a few times. J is TRBJ1-6 and V is TRBV10-3; 7 bases line up with TRBD1. With V trimmed by 5 bases and J by 10 bases, 14 bases remained unmatched. Germline V gives CDR1 ENHRY, CDR2 SYGVKD. The length of the CDR3 is 16 residues. The CDR3 is CAISPRGSGLESPLHF. DNA of the CDR3: TGTGCCATCAGTCCCAGGGGGTCAGGGTTGGAGTCACCCCTCCACTTT.

V gene TRBV5-1 combines with J gene TRBJ1-6; a possible D gene is TRBD1 (5 bases). Between the trimmed V and J ends, which lost 0 bases and 3 bases, there was a span of 10 bases. From germline, CDR1 is SGHRS and CDR2 YFSETQ. This CDR3 region has 16 residues. CDR3 nucleotides: TGCGCCAGCAGCTTGGATGGGGCCCTCTATAATTCACCCCTCCACTTT. Translated: CASSLDGALYNSPLHF.

This clone came up a few times. V is TRBV2 and J is TRBJ2-2; TRBD1 aligns across 9 bases. The V gene end was trimmed by 9 bases and the J gene end by 0 bases; junction bases not matched to a gene: 20. Germline V gives CDR1 SNHLY, CDR2 FYNNEI. This CDR3 region has 20 residues. CDR3 loop: CASSYDGGQGIPSNTGELFF. The DNA of the CDR3 is TGTGCCAGTTCCTACGACGGGGGACAGGGAATCCCGTCGAACACCGGGGAGCTGTTTTTT.

The rearrangement uses TRBV2 and TRBJ2-1; the D gene is possibly TRBD2 (6 bases). The germline gives CDR1 SNHLY, CDR2 FYNNEI. This CDR3 has 15 amino acids. V lost 7 bases and J 0 bases, leaving 13 bases between the germline ends. Written as DNA, the CDR3 is TGTGCCAGCACTAACGGACTATTCTCCTACAATGAGCAGTTCTTC. Translating it yields CASTNGLFSYNEQFF.

The rearrangement joins TRBV2 to TRBJ2-5; 9 bases line up with TRBD1. The germline V gene encodes CDR1 SNHLY and CDR2 FYNNEI. J gave up 5 bases and V 3 bases, and 7 bases lay outside the gene matches. This CDR3 comprises 15 residues. CDR3 DNA sequence: TGTGCCAGCAGTGAGCCGACAGGGGGTGGGGAGACCCAGTACTTC. This sequence encodes CASSEPTGGGETQYF.